This TCR beta chain comes out of a study of T cell changes during pregnancy in multiple sclerosis. The V and J ends lost 1 base and 2 bases respectively, with 8 bases between them. Germline V gives CDR1 MDHEN, CDR2 SYDVKM. The length of the CDR3 is 14 residues. Libraries were prepared by immunoSEQ multiplex PCR; TCRdb keeps only in-frame clonotypes and omits some of them. The data show around 130,000 clones, 96% seen once. This chain links TRBV28 with TRBJ1-2; D is undetermined. This clonotype originated in a female donor with multiple sclerosis, enrolled in a pregnancy study. Specimen: peripheral blood, collected after pregnancy. The CDR3 DNA reads TGTGCCAGCAGTTTATTGGAGGGAAACTATGGCTACACCTTC. It yields the protein CASSLLEGNYGYTF.